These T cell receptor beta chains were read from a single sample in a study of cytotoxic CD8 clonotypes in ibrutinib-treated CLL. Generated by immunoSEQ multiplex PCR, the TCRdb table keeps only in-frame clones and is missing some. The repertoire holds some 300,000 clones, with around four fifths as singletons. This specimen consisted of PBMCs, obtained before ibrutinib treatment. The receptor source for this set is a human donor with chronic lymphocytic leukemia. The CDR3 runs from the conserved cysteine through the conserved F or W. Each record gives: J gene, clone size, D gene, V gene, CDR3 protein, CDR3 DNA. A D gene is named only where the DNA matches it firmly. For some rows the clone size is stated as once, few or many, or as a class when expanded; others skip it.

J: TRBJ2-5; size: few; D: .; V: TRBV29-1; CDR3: CSAAQGSETQYF; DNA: TGCAGCGCCGCGCAGGGGTCCGAGACCCAGTACTTC
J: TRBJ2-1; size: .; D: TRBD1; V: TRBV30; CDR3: CAWSVRGTGGVEQFF; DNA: TGTGCCTGGAGTGTACGTGGGACAGGGGGCGTTGAGCAGTTCTTC
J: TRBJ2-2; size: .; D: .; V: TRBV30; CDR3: CAWSVLASAGSGELFF; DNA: TGTGCCTGGAGTGTACTAGCTAGCGCGGGCTCCGGGGAGCTGTTTTTT
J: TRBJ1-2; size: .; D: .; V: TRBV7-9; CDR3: CASSDDGDFYGYTF; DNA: TGTGCCAGCAGCGATGACGGGGATTTCTATGGCTACACCTTC
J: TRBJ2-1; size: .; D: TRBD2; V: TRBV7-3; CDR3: CASSLTGGPDAYNEQFF; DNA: TGTGCCAGCAGCTTAACGGGAGGGCCTGATGCCTACAATGAGCAGTTCTTC
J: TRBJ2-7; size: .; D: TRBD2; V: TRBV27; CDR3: CASSPGTSETYEQYF; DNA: TGTGCCAGCAGTCCCGGGACTAGCGAGACCTACGAGCAGTACTTC
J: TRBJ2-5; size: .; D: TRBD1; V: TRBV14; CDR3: CASSPRTGGVETQYF; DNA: TGTGCCAGCAGCCCTAGGACAGGGGGTGTGGAGACCCAGTACTTC
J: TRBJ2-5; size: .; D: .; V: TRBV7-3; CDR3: CASRLGPGDETQYF; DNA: TGTGCCAGCAGGTTGGGGCCGGGCGATGAGACCCAGTACTTC
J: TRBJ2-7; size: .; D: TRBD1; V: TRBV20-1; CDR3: CSARDRGEQYF; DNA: TGCAGTGCCCGAGACAGGGGCGAGCAGTACTTC
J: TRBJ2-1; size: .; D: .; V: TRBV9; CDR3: CASSVVARDLEQFF; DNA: TGTGCCAGCAGCGTAGTGGCAAGAGACCTTGAGCAGTTCTTC
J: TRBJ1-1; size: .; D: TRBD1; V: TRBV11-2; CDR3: CASSRSTGETSGGTEAFF; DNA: TGTGCCAGCAGCCGATCCACAGGGGAAACGAGCGGGGGCACTGAAGCTTTCTTT